The entry below describes one TCR beta chain. This record comes from a study of CD8 T cells in Susac syndrome. RNA in amounts of about 0.5 to 1 ug was reverse transcribed with random hexamers. Multiplex PCR with immunoSEQ amplified the TCR beta CDR3 across 54 Vbeta and 13 Jbeta. A single record per CDR3 protein comes from TCRdb applying MiXCR to the immunoSEQ multiplex PCR reads. Here the sample spans roughly 400,000 distinct CDR3 sequences, 85% being singletons. TCR beta sequencing was performed on blood CD8+ and CD4+ T cells. Germline lookup yields CDR1 LGHDT and CDR2 YNNKEL (reference sequence). Trimming shortened V by 4 bases and J by 2 bases, and 9 bases separated the two germline ends. This CDR3 has 14 residues.

The TCR comes from a human donor with multiple sclerosis. The sample was CD8+ T cells from PBMCs. This chain links TRBV3-1 with TRBJ1-5; D not certain. For the CDR3, the DNA is TGTGCCAGCAGCCCGGCGACGGGCAATCAGCCCCAGCATTTT. It codes for CASSPATGNQPQHF.